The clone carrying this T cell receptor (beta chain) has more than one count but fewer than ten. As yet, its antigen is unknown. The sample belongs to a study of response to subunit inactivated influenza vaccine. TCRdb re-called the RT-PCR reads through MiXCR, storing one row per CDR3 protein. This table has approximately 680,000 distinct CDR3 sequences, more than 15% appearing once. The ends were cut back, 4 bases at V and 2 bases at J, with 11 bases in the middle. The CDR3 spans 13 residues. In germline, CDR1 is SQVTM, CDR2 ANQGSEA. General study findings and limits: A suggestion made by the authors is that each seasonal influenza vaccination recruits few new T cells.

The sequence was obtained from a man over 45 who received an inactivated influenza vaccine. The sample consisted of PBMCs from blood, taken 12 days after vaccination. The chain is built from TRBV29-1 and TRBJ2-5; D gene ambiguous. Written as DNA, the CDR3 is TGCAGCGTTGCGTGGCCAAAACAAGAGACCCAGTACTTC. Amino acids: CSVAWPKQETQYF.